Listed below are T cell receptor beta chains from one sample, sequenced in a study of beta chain features in type 1 diabetes. Libraries were prepared by immunoSEQ multiplex PCR; TCRdb keeps only in-frame clonotypes and omits some of them. Of 45,000 to 60,000 clones in the sample, 55% to 80% were seen once. Sequenced input: stem cell memory CD4+ T cells from blood. All receptors derive from a woman aged 25 to 45 with type 1 diabetes. Both conserved end residues are part of each CDR3. A D gene is named only where the DNA matches it firmly. For some rows the clone size is stated as once, few or many, or as a class when expanded; others skip it.

TRBJ2-3,TRBV5-4,TRBD2,.,CASSLAAGGFTDTQYF,TGTGCCAGCAGCTTGGCCGCGGGAGGGTTCACAGATACGCAGTATTTT
TRBJ2-5,TRBV7-3,TRBD2,.,CASSFGTSGSSETQYF,TGTGCCAGCAGCTTCGGGACTAGCGGGAGCTCAGAGACCCAGTACTTC
TRBJ2-6,TRBV7-3,.,.,CASSLGQGSGWANVLTF,TGTGCCAGCAGCTTAGGTCAGGGGAGCGGATGGGCCAACGTCCTGACTTTC
TRBJ2-5,TRBV5-1,.,.,CASILNREETQYF,TGCGCCAGCATCCTAAACAGGGAAGAGACCCAGTACTTC
TRBJ2-7,TRBV5-4,TRBD1,once,CASSFSGQGSEQYF,TGTGCCAGCAGCTTTTCGGGACAGGGCAGCGAGCAGTACTTC
TRBJ2-7,TRBV11-3,.,.,CASSSRGRQGPPYEQYF,TGTGCCAGCAGCTCGCGAGGCCGTCAGGGGCCACCCTACGAGCAGTACTTC
TRBJ2-3,TRBV7-2,.,.,CASSLLWASTDTQYF,TGTGCCAGCAGCTTATTGTGGGCTAGCACAGATACGCAGTATTTT
TRBJ1-1,TRBV27,.,.,CASRLNRFPTEAFF,TGTGCCAGCAGGCTTAACAGGTTTCCCACTGAAGCTTTCTTT
TRBJ2-7,TRBV29-1,.,.,CSVSPVGSYEQYF,TGCAGCGTTTCTCCCGTCGGTTCCTACGAGCAGTACTTC
TRBJ1-3,TRBV30,TRBD1,.,CAWNTGGSGNTIYF,TGTGCCTGGAACACAGGGGGCTCTGGAAACACCATATATTTT
TRBJ2-1,TRBV21-1,.,few,CASSMLATGEQFF,TGTGCCAGCAGCATGCTAGCCACCGGTGAGCAGTTCTTC
TRBJ1-1,TRBV29-1,.,.,CSMEGLPGEMNTEAFF,TGCAGCATGGAGGGACTACCCGGGGAGATGAACACTGAAGCTTTCTTT
TRBJ2-2,TRBV19,TRBD2,once,CASSIRAGGSTGELFF,TGTGCCAGTAGTATCAGAGCGGGAGGTTCCACCGGGGAGCTGTTTTTT
TRBJ2-3,TRBV10-1,TRBD1,.,CASSPGQGGDTQYF,TGCGCCAGCAGTCCGGGACAGGGGGGAGATACGCAGTATTTT
TRBJ2-3,TRBV4-1,TRBD2,few,CASSQDHSGFTDTQYF,TGCGCCAGCAGCCAGGACCATAGCGGGTTCACAGATACGCAGTATTTT
TRBJ2-1,TRBV10-3,.,.,CAISLDYNEQFF,TGTGCCATCTCCCTAGACTACAATGAGCAGTTCTTC
TRBJ1-2,TRBV7-2,.,.,CASSLVRQVRPHYGYTF,TGTGCCAGCAGCTTAGTTCGACAGGTCCGGCCCCACTATGGCTACACCTTC
TRBJ2-1,TRBV18,TRBD2,.,CASSLYTGTSLWNEQFF,TGTGCCAGCTCACTATATACCGGGACTAGCTTATGGAATGAGCAGTTCTTC
TRBJ1-1,TRBV30,TRBD1,.,CAWRGQGLNTEAFF,TGTGCCTGGAGGGGACAGGGATTGAACACTGAAGCTTTCTTT
TRBJ1-5,TRBV7-3,TRBD1,.,CASILGQNRGYSNQPQHF,TGTGCCAGTATCCTGGGACAGAATAGGGGCTATAGCAATCAGCCCCAGCATTTT
TRBJ1-5,TRBV28,.,.,CASNYQPQHF,TGTGCCAGCAACTATCAGCCCCAGCATTTT
TRBJ2-3,TRBV2,TRBD2,.,CASSQTSGKDTQYF,TGTGCCAGCAGCCAGACTAGCGGGAAGGATACGCAGTATTTT